This T cell receptor beta chain was captured by sequencing in a study of blood T cell repertoires in COVID-19. About the study: Acute and convalescent COVID-19 samples came from the United States, Italy and Spain. PBMCs, B-cell-depleted T cells, or T cells provided the cDNA or gDNA that made up the material.

This CDR3 is built from 14 residues. V was pared by 0 bases and J by 5 bases, with 4 bases of the junction left unmatched. Germline-derived CDR1 and CDR2 are SGHRS and YFSETQ. The sample holds one count of this clone. Other DNA sequences in the same sample also yield this CDR3. Original data processing: Reference gene primer amplification gave nucleated cell count estimates. TCRdb keeps only in-frame clones here, not all; method: immunoSEQ multiplex PCR. V and J calls and clone size are those listed in that table; D and trimming were worked out from the DNA. The sample records about 200,000 clones, 86% being singletons.

This sequence joins TRBV5-1 and TRBJ1-1; TRBD1 aligns across 7 bases. The TCR comes from a man aged 40-49 years with acute COVID-19. The specimen was PBMCs or T cells enriched from blood (not recorded which). The CDR3 loop is CASSLAGRGTEAFF. The CDR3 region has the DNA TGCGCCAGCAGCTTGGCGGGCAGGGGGACTGAAGCTTTCTTT.